This entry lists 14 T cell receptor beta chains sequenced from one sample in a study of blood T cell repertoires in COVID-19 (dated by TCRdb to about 2020). Library construction relied on the immunoSEQ multiplex PCR assay. The clones in this table, taken by TCRdb from immuneACCESS, are in-frame only. Not every clone is retained; where verified, under half of the shortfall comes from an unresolved V gene, and the cause of the rest is unknown. This sample comprises about 480,000 clones, roughly 91% of them detected only once. The top ten clonotypes cover around 4.4% of the sample. Sequenced: peripheral blood. These receptors originate from a woman between 25 and 40 years old with acute or convalescent COVID-19.

The rearrangement joins TRBV5-4 to TRBJ1-6, with D uncertain. The CDR3 sequence is 16 residues long. CDR1 is SGHNT, CDR2 YYREEE, per germline (reference sequence). The V end was cut by 0 bases, the J end by 0 bases, with 7 bases between. The CDR3: CASSLGVSSYNSPLHF. The CDR3 DNA reads as TGTGCCAGCAGCTTGGGTGTGAGCTCCTATAATTCACCCCTCCACTTT.

This rearrangement joins TRBV29-1 to TRBJ2-2, with D possibly being TRBD1 (6 bases). The CDR3 contains 14 residues. Germline assignment: CDR1 SQVTM and CDR2 ANQGSEA. Deletions cut 5 bases from V and 7 bases from J, with 17 bases between. This chain's CDR3 is CSVTPTGWGGELFF. The CDR3 DNA reads as TGCAGCGTTACACCGACAGGATGGGGCGGGGAGCTGTTTTTT.

The gene calls are TRBV7-8 and TRBJ1-2; 7 bases align to TRBD1. CDR1 SGHVS and CDR2 FQNEAQ come from the germline V gene. Losses at the gene ends were 5 bases for V and 4 bases for J; bases not matched to a gene: 4. The CDR3 is 13 residues long. CDR3 DNA: TGTGCCAGCAGCGACCGGGACAGCTATGGCTACACCTTC. This codes for CASSDRDSYGYTF.

The V gene is TRBV9, the J gene TRBJ2-7; 7 bases line up with TRBD1. The CDR3 spans 14 residues. Germline trimming cut 5 bases from V and 3 bases from J; bases unmatched to any gene: 8. Germline-derived CDR1 and CDR2 are SGDLS and YYNGEE. Here the CDR3 DNA reads TGTGCCAGCAGGTCCCGGGACAGTCGCTACGAGCAGTACTTC. Amino acid sequence: CASRSRDSRYEQYF.

V usage is TRBV25-1 and J usage is TRBJ1-2, with TRBD1 matching 8 bases. The CDR3 totals 14 residues. The trim removed 9 bases at V and 2 bases at J, leaving 8 bases unmatched. Germline-derived CDR1 and CDR2 are MGHDK and SYGVNS. CDR3 bases: TGTGCCAGGAAACCGACAGGGGAGAACTATGGCTACACCTTC. As protein: CARKPTGENYGYTF.

The CDR3 sequence is CASSVGRYNSPLHF. In nucleotides, the CDR3 is TGTGCCAGTAGTGTCGGCAGGTATAATTCACCCCTCCACTTT. The chain couples TRBV19 to TRBJ1-6; D remains unclear. V was shortened by 5 bases and J by 4 bases, with 9 bases between the two germline ends. The germline V gene has CDR1 LNHDA and CDR2 SQIVND (reference sequence). The CDR3 has 14 residues.

This clone is a singleton in its sample. This rearrangement joins TRBV6-2 or TRBV6-3 to TRBJ2-3, with 8 bases that match TRBD2. CDR1 and CDR2 from the germline V gene are MNHEY and SVGEGT. The CDR3 covers 16 residues. Trimming removed 1 base from V and 3 bases from J; junction bases left unmatched: 6. CDR3 residues: CASSYYSGGPTDTQYF. The CDR3 nucleotides are TGTGCCAGCAGTTACTACTCGGGGGGGCCTACAGATACGCAGTATTTT.

This clone was detected once. The rearrangement uses TRBV20-1 and TRBJ2-2; D is undetermined. CDR3 length: 13 amino acids. Trimming removed 3 bases from V and 6 bases from J, with 11 bases in between. Germline V CDR1 and CDR2: DFQATT, SNEGSKA (reference sequence). The CDR3 region has the DNA TGCAGTGCTAGTATGCGGTGGGCCGGGGAGCTGTTTTTT. As protein: CSASMRWAGELFF.

The V gene is TRBV6-6, the J gene TRBJ1-2; unclear D gene. The ends were cut back, 5 bases at V and 11 bases at J, with 15 bases in the middle. The germline V gene has CDR1 MNHNY and CDR2 SVGAGI (reference sequence). The CDR3 extends over 12 amino acids. CDR3 sequence: CASSTEREKYTF. The CDR3 nucleotides are TGTGCCAGCAGTACCGAGCGGGAGAAGTACACCTTC.

The chain uses TRBV7-9 and TRBJ2-1; unclear D gene. Between the trimmed V and J ends, which lost 2 bases and 4 bases, there was a span of 6 bases. Looked up from germline, CDR1 is SEHNR and CDR2 is FQNEAQ (reference sequence). The CDR3 is 13 amino acids. CDR3 bases: TGTGCCAGCAGCTTATTCCGGTACAATGAGCAGTTCTTC. The encoded protein is CASSLFRYNEQFF.

Comments on this clone: The sample carries other DNA sequences with the same CDR3. V is TRBV15 and J is TRBJ1-1; unclear D gene. Germline assignment: CDR1 LNHNV and CDR2 YYDKDF (reference sequence). Trimming removed 0 bases from V and 0 bases from J, with 11 bases in between. The CDR3 spans 16 residues. The CDR3 is CATSRDRGTMNTEAFF. CDR3 sequence (DNA): TGTGCCACCAGCAGAGATCGGGGAACCATGAACACTGAAGCTTTCTTT.

Remarks on this clone: Different DNA sequences within this sample yield the same CDR3. The chain links TRBV10-1 to TRBJ2-1; D ambiguous. The germline V and J ends were trimmed by 8 bases and 7 bases, with 9 bases remaining between them. CDR1 WNHNN and CDR2 SYGVQD come from the germline V gene (reference sequence). This CDR3 is built from 11 residues. The CDR3 is CASGLGNEQFF. In DNA, the CDR3 is TGCGCCAGCGGGCTCGGAAATGAGCAGTTCTTC.

The rearrangement links TRBV2 to TRBJ1-1, with D maybe TRBD1 (5 bases). Trimming cost V 8 bases and J 0 bases, with 10 bases left between them. Germline V gene sequence: CDR1 SNHLY, CDR2 FYNNEI. This CDR3 spans 13 amino acids. In nucleotides, the CDR3 is TGTGCCAGCGGAGGGACTCTGAACACTGAAGCTTTCTTT. It translates to CASGGTLNTEAFF.

The chain uses TRBV3-1 (or the pseudogene TRBV3-2) and TRBJ2-5; D remains ambiguous. V was cut by 1 base and J by 0 bases, with 6 bases left in between. Germline CDR1 LGHDT, CDR2 YNNKEL (reference sequence). The CDR3 totals 14 residues. The CDR3 coding sequence is TGTGCCAGCAGCCAAGCACAGTACCAAGAGACCCAGTACTTC. Protein: CASSQAQYQETQYF.